The rows below give T cell receptor beta chains drawn from one sample of a study of blood T cell repertoires in COVID-19. Measured with immunoSEQ multiplex PCR; TCRdb has only the in-frame clones, and not every one. The sample comprises roughly 150,000 clones, about 81% of which are singletons, and approximately 11% rests with the top ten. The specimen sequenced was peripheral blood. These receptors originate from a human donor in a cohort sampled during active COVID-19. Each CDR3 is given with its conserved first and last residue. D genes are given only for firm matches. The size entry is marked missing in some rows and otherwise reads once, few, many or a size class.

j_gene	v_gene	d_gene	abundance	CDR3nt	CDR3aa
TRBJ2-7	TRBV11-2	TRBD2	-	TGTGCCAGCAGCTTAGATGGTGAAGCGGGGGGGGTCGGGAATACCTACGAGCAGTACTTC	CASSLDGEAGGVGNTYEQYF
TRBJ1-1	TRBV30	-	few	TGTGCCTTGCAGGGATCCTCATGGGTAGAAGCTTTCTTT	CALQGSSWVEAFF
TRBJ1-4	TRBV6-2/TRBV6-3	-	-	TGTGCCAGCAGTGGGCGGGCGGCGGGGTCGAATGAAAAACTGTTTTTT	CASSGRAAGSNEKLFF
TRBJ2-6	TRBV19	TRBD1	many	TGTGCCAGTAGTATGCGACAGGGAAGCCCTGGGGCCAACGTCCTGACTTTC	CASSMRQGSPGANVLTF
TRBJ2-7	TRBV27	TRBD1	-	TGTGCCAGCCGGGACAGCCTACACTACGAGCAGTACTTC	CASRDSLHYEQYF
TRBJ2-1	TRBV19	TRBD2	large	TGTGCCAGTAGTATCATACCCACTTTGGCGGGAGATCTATCTAAATATGAGCAGTTCTTC	CASSIIPTLAGDLSKYEQFF
TRBJ1-2	TRBV6-2/TRBV6-3	TRBD1	once	TGTGCCAGCAGTCTAACAGGGGCTGGTTCGAATGGCTACACCTTC	CASSLTGAGSNGYTF
TRBJ2-3	TRBV10-1	TRBD2	-	TGCGCCAGCGCGGAGGGGACTAGCGATACAGATACGCAGTATTTT	CASAEGTSDTDTQYF
TRBJ2-3	TRBV11-2	TRBD2	-	TGTGCCAGCAGTTCCTCCCTAGCGGGAGTACCAGATACGCAGTATTTT	CASSSSLAGVPDTQYF
TRBJ2-5	TRBV6-5	TRBD1	once	TGTGCCAGCAGCCTGGGACAGGGGGCGACCCAGTACTTC	CASSLGQGATQYF
TRBJ2-7	TRBV4-3	-	-	TGCGCCAGCAGCCAAAGGCGCGGTCTTGGATACTACGAGCAGTACTTC	CASSQRRGLGYYEQYF
TRBJ2-1	TRBV9	TRBD2	-	TGTGCCAGCAGCCGGGGGGGGGCCCCTGAGCAGTTCTTC	CASSRGGAPEQFF
TRBJ2-2	TRBV10-1	TRBD1	-	TGCGCCAGCAGGGCCGGGACAGGGAACACCGGGGAGCTGTTTTTT	CASRAGTGNTGELFF
TRBJ2-3	TRBV18	-	-	TGTGCCAGCTCGACCGGGGGTACAGATACGCAGTATTTT	CASSTGGTDTQYF
TRBJ2-1	TRBV7-2	-	-	TGTGCCAGCAGCTTAGGGGTAGCGCAGTCCTACAATGAGCAGTTCTTC	CASSLGVAQSYNEQFF
TRBJ2-1	TRBV6-5	TRBD2	once	TGTGCCAGCAGTTACTCTAGCGGGGGGAACTACAATGAGCAGTTCTTC	CASSYSSGGNYNEQFF
TRBJ2-7	TRBV7-2	-	-	TGTGCCAGCAGCGAAACAGACTACGAGCAGTACTTC	CASSETDYEQYF
TRBJ2-2	TRBV5-6	-	-	TGTGCCAGCAGCCTCAGTCTTGGGGAGCTGTTTTTT	CASSLSLGELFF
TRBJ2-7	TRBV4-1	-	-	TGCGCCAGCAGCCAAGGAGGGTCCTACGAGCAGTACTTC	CASSQGGSYEQYF
TRBJ1-6	TRBV19	TRBD1	many	TGTGCCAGTAAGGAGGGGGCAAATTCACCCCTCCACTTT	CASKEGANSPLHF
TRBJ2-3	TRBV27	TRBD2	-	TGTGCCAGCAGTTTCCGTGGACTAGTAGTCGGCACAGATACGCAGTATTTT	CASSFRGLVVGTDTQYF
TRBJ2-7	TRBV4-3	TRBD2	-	TGCGCCAGCAGCCAAGATTGGAGGACTAGCGAGGCCTACGAGCAGTACTTC	CASSQDWRTSEAYEQYF
TRBJ1-1	TRBV12-3/TRBV12-4	-	once	TGTGCCAGCAGTTTTAAGCGGAACACTGAAGCTTTCTTT	CASSFKRNTEAFF
TRBJ2-7	TRBV18	-	-	TGTGCCAGCTCACCACCTCTAGCCCGAGCGTCCGAGCAGTACTTC	CASSPPLARASEQYF
TRBJ1-1	TRBV30	TRBD1	once	TGTGCCTGGGCGGGACAGGGCAACACTGAAGCTTTCTTT	CAWAGQGNTEAFF
TRBJ1-1	TRBV6-5	-	-	TGTGCCAGCAGCCGCGGACAGACTGAAGCTTTCTTT	CASSRGQTEAFF
TRBJ2-1	TRBV5-6	TRBD1	once	TGTGCCAGCAGCGTGCAAGGGACAGGGGTGCCAGGGGTCTACAATGAGCAGTTCTTC	CASSVQGTGVPGVYNEQFF
TRBJ1-2	TRBV7-9	TRBD1	-	TGTGCCAGCAGGCCAACGACAGGGGCGGAAGGCTACACCTTC	CASRPTTGAEGYTF
TRBJ2-5	TRBV24-1	-	-	TGTGCCACCAGTAAGGACAGTTCCCAAGAGACCCAGTACTTC	CATSKDSSQETQYF